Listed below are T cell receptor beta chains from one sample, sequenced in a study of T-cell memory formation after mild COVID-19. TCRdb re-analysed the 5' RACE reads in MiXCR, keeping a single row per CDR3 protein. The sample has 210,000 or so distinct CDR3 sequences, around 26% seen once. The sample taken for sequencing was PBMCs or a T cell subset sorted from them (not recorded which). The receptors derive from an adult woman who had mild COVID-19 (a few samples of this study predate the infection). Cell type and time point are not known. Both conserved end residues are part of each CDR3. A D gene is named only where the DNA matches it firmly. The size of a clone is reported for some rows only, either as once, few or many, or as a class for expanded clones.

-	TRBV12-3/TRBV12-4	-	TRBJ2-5	TGTGCCAGCGTTGGGGGGCAAGAGACCCAGTACTTC	CASVGGQETQYF
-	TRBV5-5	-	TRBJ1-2	TGTGCCAGCAGCTTGGACGTCGATGGCTACACCTTC	CASSLDVDGYTF
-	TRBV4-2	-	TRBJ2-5	TGTGCCAGCAGCCCAGGCGAAGTTTTAGTAACAGGCCTTCAAGAGACCCAGTACTTC	CASSPGEVLVTGLQETQYF
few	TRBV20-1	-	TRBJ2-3	TGCAGTGCCGCCTCGGGAGATACGCAGTATTTT	CSAASGDTQYF
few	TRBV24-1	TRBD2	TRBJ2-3	TGTGCCACCAGTGGGATAGCGGGAAATGGGGATACGCAGTATTTT	CATSGIAGNGDTQYF
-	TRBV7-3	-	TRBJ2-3	TGTGCCAGCAGCTTAACTTGGGGAGCCACAGATACGCAGTATTTT	CASSLTWGATDTQYF
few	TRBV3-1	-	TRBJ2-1	TGTGCCAGCAGCCATCCCAAGGTAGTAGGAGGCCACAATGAGCAGTTCTTC	CASSHPKVVGGHNEQFF
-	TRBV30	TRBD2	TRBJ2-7	TGTGCCTGGAGTGAACTAGCGGGGGGGAGACCCCTCGAGCAGTACTTC	CAWSELAGGRPLEQYF
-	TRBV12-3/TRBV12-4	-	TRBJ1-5	TGTGCCAGCAGTACAAGGGTAAATCAGCCCCAGCATTTT	CASSTRVNQPQHF
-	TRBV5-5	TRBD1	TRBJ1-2	TGTGCCAGCAGCTCGATACCGGGACAGAACTATGGCTACACCTTC	CASSSIPGQNYGYTF
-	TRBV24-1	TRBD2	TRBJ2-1	TGTGCCACCAGGCCGGGACTAGCGGCCCCTTCGCAGTTCTTC	CATRPGLAAPSQFF
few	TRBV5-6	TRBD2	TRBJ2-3	TGTGCCAGCAGGAAGGCGGGAGGTGTAGATACGCAGTATTTT	CASRKAGGVDTQYF
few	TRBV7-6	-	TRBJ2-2	TGTGCCAGCAGCTTATATGGGGGGATGAACACCGGGGAGCTGTTTTTT	CASSLYGGMNTGELFF
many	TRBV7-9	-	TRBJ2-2	TGTGCCAGCAGCTTAAACAGCCGGACCGGGGAGCTGTTTTTT	CASSLNSRTGELFF
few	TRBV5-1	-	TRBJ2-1	TGCGCCAGCAATACGGGGGGCGGCGGGTACAATGAGCAGTTCTTC	CASNTGGGGYNEQFF
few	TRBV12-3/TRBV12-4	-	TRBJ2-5	TGTGCCAGCAGTTACGAGGCCCAGTACTTC	CASSYEAQYF
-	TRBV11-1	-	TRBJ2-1	TGTGCCAGCAGCTTAGGACGGGAAGCGTGGAATGAGCAGTTCTTC	CASSLGREAWNEQFF
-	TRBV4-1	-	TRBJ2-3	TGCGCCAGCAGCCAAGCCGAGGGGGATACGCAGTATTTT	CASSQAEGDTQYF
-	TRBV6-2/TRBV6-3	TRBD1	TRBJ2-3	TGTGCCAGCAGTTACTCACAGGGGGCGTGGGCCCCCGGCGGAGATACGCAGTATTTT	CASSYSQGAWAPGGDTQYF
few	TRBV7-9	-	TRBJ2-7	TGTGCCAGCAGCTTAGAAGGTGGGGGTATACGAGGGCAGTACTTC	CASSLEGGGIRGQYF
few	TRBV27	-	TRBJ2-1	TGTGCCAGCAGTTTGAGAGGGTACAATGAGCAGTTCTTC	CASSLRGYNEQFF
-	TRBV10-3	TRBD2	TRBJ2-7	TGTGCCATCAGTGACTGGGGGGGAGGGGATTTCCACGAGCAGTACTTC	CAISDWGGGDFHEQYF
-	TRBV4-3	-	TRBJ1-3	TGCGCCAGCAGCCAGGACAGTACCATTGGAAACACCATATATTTT	CASSQDSTIGNTIYF
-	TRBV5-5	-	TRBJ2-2	TGTGCCAGCAGCGAACAGGGGGGGAGAACAATCGGGGAGCTGTTTTTT	CASSEQGGRTIGELFF